The 3 T cell receptor beta chains listed next were all sequenced from one sample in a study of T cells in Graves' hyperthyroidism and ophthalmopathy. Authors of the study amplified TCR beta CDR3 regions from RNA transcripts. Carried out on the TCR CDR3, a first-round RT-PCR used the HTBI primer set. TCRdb re-called the multiplex PCR reads with MiXCR, one entry per CDR3 protein. The repertoire holds 350,000 to 400,000 distinct CDR3 sequences, with about 18% as singletons. Sequenced: blood. These receptor sequences come from a woman aged 18-35 years with Graves' hyperthyroidism.

The chain uses TRBV20-1 and TRBJ2-2, with D uncertain. The germline gives CDR1 DFQATT, CDR2 SNEGSKA (reference sequence). This CDR3 is built from 12 residues. Between the trimmed V and J ends, which lost 8 bases and 0 bases, there was a span of 7 bases. Here the CDR3 reads CSTVTNTGELFF. The CDR3 region has the DNA TGCAGTACTGTAACGAACACCGGGGAGCTGTTTTTT.

This clonotype was seen at least ten times. The chain has TRBV12-3 or TRBV12-4 and TRBJ1-3; D is unresolved. The V end was cut by 6 bases, the J end by 0 bases, with 9 bases between. There are 14 residues in the CDR3. CDR3 DNA: TGTGCCAGCAGGCGAGAGCTCTCTGGAAACACCATATATTTT. Translated, it gives CASRRELSGNTIYF.

The J gene is TRBJ1-2, the V gene TRBV2; 12 positions match TRBD1. V was pared by 4 bases and J by 4 bases, with 10 bases of the junction left unmatched. This CDR3 comprises 17 residues. Per the germline V gene, CDR1 is SNHLY and CDR2 is FYNNEI. For the CDR3, the DNA is TGTGCCAGCAGTGCCCCGGGACAGGGGGCTACCTTCTATGGCTACACCTTC. Residues: CASSAPGQGATFYGYTF.